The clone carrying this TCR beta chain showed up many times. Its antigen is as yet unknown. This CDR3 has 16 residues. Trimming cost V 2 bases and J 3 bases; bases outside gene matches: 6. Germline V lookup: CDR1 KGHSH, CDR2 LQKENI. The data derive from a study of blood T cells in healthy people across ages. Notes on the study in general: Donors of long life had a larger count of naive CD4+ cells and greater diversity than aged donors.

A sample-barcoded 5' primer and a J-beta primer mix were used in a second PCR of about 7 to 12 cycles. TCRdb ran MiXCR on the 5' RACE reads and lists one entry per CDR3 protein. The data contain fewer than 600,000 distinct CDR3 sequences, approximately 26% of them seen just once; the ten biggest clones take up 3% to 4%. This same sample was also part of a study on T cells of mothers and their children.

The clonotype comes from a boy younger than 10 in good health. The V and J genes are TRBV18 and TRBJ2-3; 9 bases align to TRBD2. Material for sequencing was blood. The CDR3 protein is CASSPYFSGSTDTQYF. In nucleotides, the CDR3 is TGTGCCAGCTCACCATATTTTAGCGGGAGTACAGATACGCAGTATTTT.